This TCR beta chain appears in the sequencing data of a study of regulatory T cells in long-lasting Graves disease. The overall study: The definition of persistent Graves' disease was over 5 years of antithyroid drugs with positive TSH receptor antibodies.

This CDR3 has 14 residues. From germline, CDR1 is MNHNS and CDR2 SASEGT. V lost 6 bases and J 6 bases, leaving 15 bases between the germline ends. Time point here: persistent/refractory GD, antithyroid drugs over 5 years with positive TRAb. Construction of the TCR library relied on RNA isolated from PBMCs. Study-wide results and caveats: Favored usage of TRBV28, TRBJ1-2 and TRBJ2-5 was recorded in persistent disease. Lower TCR diversity was seen in persistent Graves' patients than in newly diagnosed ones. More public clonotypes were shared by persistent patients (around 2,500) than by new patients (about 970).

Through Arm-PCR of CDR3 regions and iRepertoire HTBI primers, TCR beta libraries were built. MiXCR, run by TCRdb on the multiplex PCR reads, gives a single entry per CDR3 protein. The data show around 460,000 distinct CDR3 sequences, around a fifth seen once. About this clonotype: The antigen is undetermined.

This receptor was taken from a female donor with Graves disease. The chain links TRBV6-1 to TRBJ1-5; the D is unclear. The source was peripheral blood mononuclear cells (PBMCs), collected when the disease was refractory, from a patient treated with antithyroid drugs. CDR3: CASSQTDVGQPQHF. The CDR3 coding sequence is TGTGCCAGCAGCCAGACGGATGTGGGTCAGCCCCAGCATTTT.